What follows is one TCR beta chain and its context. This CDR3 region has 11 residues. CDR1 and CDR2 from the germline V gene are SQVTM and ANQGSEA. The V gene lost 7 bases and the J gene lost 5 bases, with 11 bases spanning the gap. The sample is drawn from a study of blood T cells in healthy people across ages. A second PCR, run for about 6 to 12 cycles, used a sample-barcoded 5' primer plus a J-beta primer mix. Each cDNA molecule, via a template-switch adaptor with 12 random nucleotides, was tagged. TCRdb ran MiXCR on the 5' RACE reads and lists one entry per CDR3 protein. The table has 910,000 or so distinct CDR3 sequences, 45% to 60% seen once.

The V call is TRBV29-1, the J call TRBJ2-5, with D unresolved. Sequencing input: blood. This TCR derives from a woman aged 55-69 years in good health. Written as DNA, the CDR3 is TGCAGCGACCTGAGGCTGGAGACCCAGTACTTC. Its translation is CSDLRLETQYF.